The 20 T cell receptor beta chains below all came from one sample that was sequenced in a study of blood T cell repertoires in COVID-19 (dated by TCRdb to the early 2020s). Libraries came from the immunoSEQ multiplex PCR assay. TCRdb provides this immuneACCESS table in a form limited to in-frame rearrangements. Some clones are lacking; in checked studies, under half of them reflect an unresolved V gene, and why the rest are absent is not known. The sample has about 230,000 clones on record, around 85% of them singletons. Of the sample, about 8% is held by the ten largest clones. Sequences were obtained from peripheral blood. Receptors originate from an elderly woman with acute or convalescent COVID-19.

This chain connects TRBV6-5 to TRBJ1-2; 9 positions match TRBD1. Germline V lookup: CDR1 MNHEY, CDR2 SVGAGI. V lost 4 bases and J lost 7; bases outside the gene matches: 13. The CDR3 covers 16 residues. Here the CDR3 DNA reads TGTGCCAGCAGTTTCAACCTATACGGACAGGGGAGTGGCTACACCTTC. This encodes CASSFNLYGQGSGYTF.

The chain employs TRBV3-1 (or the pseudogene TRBV3-2) and TRBJ2-5; D is possibly TRBD1 (6 bases). V lost 4 bases and J lost 0, with 12 bases in between. Germline V CDR1 and CDR2: LGHDT, YNNKEL (reference sequence). This CDR3 has 15 amino acids. This CDR3 reads CASSPSGTNQETQYF. The CDR3 DNA reads as TGTGCCAGCAGCCCCTCCGGGACAAACCAAGAGACCCAGTACTTC.

The rearrangement uses TRBV7-2 and TRBJ2-2; 7 positions match TRBD2. Germline V gene lookup returns CDR1 SGHTA and CDR2 FQGNSA. The CDR3 totals 16 residues. Losses at the gene ends were 1 base for V and 2 bases for J; bases not matched to a gene: 4. DNA for the CDR3: TGTGCCAGCAGCTTAGTAGGCGGGAGTAACACCGGGGAGCTGTTTTTT. Residues: CASSLVGGSNTGELFF.

This clone was observed a few times. The rearrangement joins TRBV2 to TRBJ1-2, with D perhaps matching TRBD1 (5 bases). V lost 4 bases to trimming and J lost 2 bases, with 17 bases between them. The germline V gene encodes CDR1 SNHLY and CDR2 FYNNEI. The CDR3 covers 16 residues. The CDR3 DNA sequence: TGTGCCAGCAGTGTAATCGAGATAGGGGCGAACTATGGCTACACCTTC. This sequence encodes CASSVIEIGANYGYTF.

This clone occurred a few times. The V and J genes are TRBV7-8 and TRBJ2-5, with a weak D call TRBD2 (5 bases). Per germline, CDR1 SGHVS and CDR2 FQNEAQ. The CDR3 runs to 13 residues. V was shortened by 3 bases and J by 1 base, with 6 bases between the two germline ends. The CDR3 loop reads CASSFGIQETQYF. In nucleotides, the CDR3 is TGTGCCAGCAGCTTCGGGATCCAAGAGACCCAGTACTTC.

The chain has TRBV11-3 and TRBJ2-7, with 8 bases fitting TRBD2. CDR1 is SGHNT and CDR2 is YENEEA in the germline V gene. The CDR3 extends over 14 amino acids. V lost 3 bases to trimming and J lost 6 bases; unmatched junction nucleotides: 7. CDR3 region: CASSFSGTAGEQYF. CDR3 coding DNA: TGTGCCAGCAGCTTTAGCGGGACCGCCGGCGAGCAGTACTTC.

The V gene is TRBV5-6, the J gene TRBJ1-1; perhaps TRBD1 as D (6 bases). V shed 2 bases and J shed 4 bases, with 15 bases lying between them. CDR1 and CDR2 (germline): SGHDT, YYEEEE. There are 15 residues in the CDR3. CDR3 in amino acids: CASSFQGHRTTEAFF. In DNA form, the CDR3 reads TGTGCCAGCAGCTTCCAGGGACATCGGACCACTGAAGCTTTCTTT.

This clone was found once. This chain uses TRBV3-1 (or the pseudogene TRBV3-2) with TRBJ1-3, with D unclear. CDR3 length: 15 residues. V lost 5 bases and J lost 2, with 13 bases in between. Per the germline V gene, CDR1 is LGHDT and CDR2 is YNNKEL (reference sequence). The CDR3 spells CASSATESPGNTIYF. The CDR3 nucleotides are TGTGCCAGCAGCGCAACAGAAAGTCCTGGAAACACCATATATTTT.

This clone was counted between two and nine times. The chain is built from TRBV18 and TRBJ1-5; 7 nucleotides match TRBD1. The CDR3 is 18 amino acids. Losses at the gene ends were 5 bases for V and 0 bases for J; bases not matched to a gene: 13. From germline, CDR1 is KGHSH and CDR2 LQKENI. CDR3 sequence (DNA): TGTGCCAGCTCATCAACCTCCGGGACAGTTTATAGCAATCAGCCCCAGCATTTT. It encodes CASSSTSGTVYSNQPQHF.

The chain links TRBV5-1 to TRBJ1-1, with D possibly being TRBD1 (6 bases). This CDR3 has 14 residues. The germline V gene encodes CDR1 SGHRS and CDR2 YFSETQ. V was clipped by 7 bases and J by 0 bases, with 13 bases between them. In DNA form, the CDR3 reads TGCGCCAGCTCGCAACAGGGAGTGAACACTGAAGCTTTCTTT. It specifies CASSQQGVNTEAFF.

The CDR3 bases are TGTGCCAGCACTCTACTCCGGGGGGTTGGGAACTACGAGCAGTACTTC. Encoded protein: CASTLLRGVGNYEQYF. The chain couples TRBV5-4 to TRBJ2-7; 7 bases are shared with TRBD2. The CDR3 totals 16 residues. The V gene's germline CDR1 is SGHNT and CDR2 YYREEE (reference sequence). V lost 6 bases to trimming and J lost 3 bases; unmatched junction nucleotides: 15.

The chain links TRBV19 to TRBJ2-5; 7 bases line up with TRBD1. Trimming cost V 7 bases and J 1 base; bases outside gene matches: 6. Germline V CDR1 and CDR2: LNHDA, SQIVND (reference sequence). This CDR3 region has 14 residues. The CDR3 protein is CASNFRQGQETQYF. Written as DNA, the CDR3 is TGTGCCAGTAACTTCCGACAGGGCCAAGAGACCCAGTACTTC.

The V and J genes are TRBV3-1 (or the pseudogene TRBV3-2) and TRBJ2-1; possibly TRBD2 for D (6 bases). This CDR3 comprises 15 residues. V lost 4 bases to trimming and J lost 10 bases, with 20 bases between them. CDR1 LGHDT and CDR2 YNNKEL come from the germline V gene (reference sequence). Written as DNA, the CDR3 is TGTGCCAGCAGCCCAGATGCCGGGACTCCCTCCGAGCAGTTCTTC. Translated, it gives CASSPDAGTPSEQFF.

About this clone itself: The DNA is omitted, as the CDR3 cannot be located on it reliably, and the CDR3 follows TCRdb's listing. This chain links TRBV6-6 with TRBJ2-7; the DNA was not used to check the table's D call, TRBD1. CDR1 MNHNY and CDR2 SVGAGI come from the germline V gene (reference sequence). The CDR3 totals 15 residues, both ends included. This chain's CDR3 is CASSSTFGQGSPGYF.

This clone turned up a few times. This chain uses TRBV5-1 with TRBJ2-7; 11 bases are a match to TRBD2. This CDR3 spans 15 amino acids. The ends lost 4 bases at V and 2 bases at J; junction bases unmatched: 5. Germline values: CDR1 SGHRS, CDR2 YFSETQ. CDR3 sequence reads: CASSQGTSGAYEQYF. In DNA form, the CDR3 reads TGCGCCAGCAGCCAGGGGACTAGCGGAGCCTACGAGCAGTACTTC.

This clone was picked up a small number of times. The rearrangement joins TRBV5-4 to TRBJ1-5; unclear D gene. CDR1 SGHNT and CDR2 YYREEE come from the germline V gene (reference sequence). V lost 9 bases, J lost 1 base, and 14 bases lay in between. The CDR3 is 14 residues long. CDR3 in amino acids: CATAPGISNQPQHF. CDR3 sequence (DNA): TGTGCCACGGCACCGGGGATCAGCAATCAGCCCCAGCATTTT.

The chain carries TRBV24-1 and TRBJ2-3, with 7 nucleotides matching TRBD1. This CDR3 has 16 residues. Trimming at V came to 6 bases and at J to 0 bases, leaving 8 bases not matched to a gene. Germline values: CDR1 KGHDR, CDR2 SFDVKD. CDR3 sequence (DNA): TGTGCCACCAGTCGGGGCACAGGGGCAAGCACAGATACGCAGTATTTT. It encodes CATSRGTGASTDTQYF.

The chain joins TRBV5-1 to TRBJ2-1; D gene uncertain. CDR1 SGHRS and CDR2 YFSETQ come from the germline V gene. The CDR3 totals 16 residues. V gave up 1 base and J gave up 3 bases, with 14 bases separating them. CDR3 DNA sequence: TGCGCCAGCAGCTTGATAGGCGCGGAGAACTACAATGAGCAGTTCTTC. Protein: CASSLIGAENYNEQFF. The full variable domain, its missing parts supplied by reference TRBV5-1 and TRBJ2-1, is KAGVTQTPRYLIKTRGQQVTLSCSPISGHRSVSWYQQTPGQGLQFLFEYFSETQRNKGNFPGRFSGRQFSNSRSEMNVSTLELGDSALYLCASSLIGAENYNEQFFGPGTRLTVL.

The chain joins TRBV10-3 to TRBJ2-2, with TRBD2 identical over 16 bases. Unmatched junction bases numbered 9, after V lost 7 bases and J lost 4 bases. The germline V gene encodes CDR1 ENHRY and CDR2 SYGVKD. This CDR3 has 18 residues. CDR3 DNA sequence: TGTGCCATCACCGACCCGGGACTAGCGGGAGGGGTCACCGGGGAGCTGTTTTTT. Amino acid sequence: CAITDPGLAGGVTGELFF.

This clone was found a few times. The chain joins TRBV2 to TRBJ1-5; D call uncertain. Per germline, CDR1 SNHLY and CDR2 FYNNEI. This CDR3 is built from 15 residues. Trimming removed 9 bases from V and 2 bases from J, with 17 bases in between. The CDR3 region is CASRDYTEGNQPQHF. Written as DNA, the CDR3 is TGTGCCAGTAGAGACTACACGGAGGGCAATCAGCCCCAGCATTTT.